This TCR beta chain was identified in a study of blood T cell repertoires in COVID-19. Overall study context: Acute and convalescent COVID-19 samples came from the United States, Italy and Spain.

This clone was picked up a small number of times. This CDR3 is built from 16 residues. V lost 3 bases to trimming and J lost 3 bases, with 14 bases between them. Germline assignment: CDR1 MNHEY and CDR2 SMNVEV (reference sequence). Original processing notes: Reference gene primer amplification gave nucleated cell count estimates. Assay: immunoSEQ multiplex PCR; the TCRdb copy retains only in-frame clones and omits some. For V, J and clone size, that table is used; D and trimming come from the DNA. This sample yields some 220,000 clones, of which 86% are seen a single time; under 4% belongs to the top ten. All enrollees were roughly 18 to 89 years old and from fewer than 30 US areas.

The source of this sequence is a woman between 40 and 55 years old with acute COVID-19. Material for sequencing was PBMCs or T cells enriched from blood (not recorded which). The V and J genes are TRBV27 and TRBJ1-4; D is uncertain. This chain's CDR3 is CASSFLSAGSNEKLFF. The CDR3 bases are TGTGCCAGCAGTTTCCTCTCCGCCGGGTCTAATGAAAAACTGTTTTTT.